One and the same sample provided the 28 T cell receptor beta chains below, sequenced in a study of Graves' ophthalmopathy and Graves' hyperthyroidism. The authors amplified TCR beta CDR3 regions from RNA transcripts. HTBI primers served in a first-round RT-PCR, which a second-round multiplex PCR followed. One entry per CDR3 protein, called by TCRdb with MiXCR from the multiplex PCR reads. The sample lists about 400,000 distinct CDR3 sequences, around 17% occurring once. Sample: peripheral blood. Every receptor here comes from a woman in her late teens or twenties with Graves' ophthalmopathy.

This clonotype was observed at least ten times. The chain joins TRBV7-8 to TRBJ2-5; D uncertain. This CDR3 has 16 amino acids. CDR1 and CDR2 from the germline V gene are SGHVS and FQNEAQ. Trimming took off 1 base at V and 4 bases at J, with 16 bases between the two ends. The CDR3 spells CASSLVGQPSRETQYF. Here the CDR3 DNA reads TGTGCCAGCAGCTTAGTCGGCCAGCCGTCCCGAGAGACCCAGTACTTC.

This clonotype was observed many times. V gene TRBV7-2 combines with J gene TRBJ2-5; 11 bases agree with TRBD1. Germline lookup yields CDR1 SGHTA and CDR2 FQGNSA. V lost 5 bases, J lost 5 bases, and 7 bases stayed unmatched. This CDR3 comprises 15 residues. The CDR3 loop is CASSKGQGAGETQYF. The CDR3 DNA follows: TGTGCCAGCAGCAAAGGACAGGGGGCGGGCGAGACCCAGTACTTC.

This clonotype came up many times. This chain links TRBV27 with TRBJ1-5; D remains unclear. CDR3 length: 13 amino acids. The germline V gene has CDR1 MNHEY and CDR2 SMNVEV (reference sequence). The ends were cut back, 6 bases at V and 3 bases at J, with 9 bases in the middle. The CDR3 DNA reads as TGTGCCAGCAGCCCCCAATCCAATCAGCCCCAGCATTTT. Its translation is CASSPQSNQPQHF.

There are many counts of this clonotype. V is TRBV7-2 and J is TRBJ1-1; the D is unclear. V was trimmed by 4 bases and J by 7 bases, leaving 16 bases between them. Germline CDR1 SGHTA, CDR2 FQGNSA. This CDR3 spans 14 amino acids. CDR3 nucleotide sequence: TGTGCCAGCAGCTCCGACGGCACCTGGGGTGAAGCTTTCTTT. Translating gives CASSSDGTWGEAFF.

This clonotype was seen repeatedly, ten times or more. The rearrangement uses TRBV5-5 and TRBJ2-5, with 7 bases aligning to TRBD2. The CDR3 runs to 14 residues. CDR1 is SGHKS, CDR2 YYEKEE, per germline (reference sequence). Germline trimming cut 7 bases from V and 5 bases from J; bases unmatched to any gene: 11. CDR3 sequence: CASGRVAGVETQYF. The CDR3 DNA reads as TGTGCCAGCGGAAGGGTGGCGGGAGTGGAGACCCAGTACTTC.

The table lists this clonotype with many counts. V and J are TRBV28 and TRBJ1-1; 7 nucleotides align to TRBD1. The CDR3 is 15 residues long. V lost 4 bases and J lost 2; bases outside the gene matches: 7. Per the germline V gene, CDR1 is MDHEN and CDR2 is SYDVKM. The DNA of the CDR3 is TGTGCCAGCAGTTCGACAGGGCCACCCAACACTGAAGCTTTCTTT. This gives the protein CASSSTGPPNTEAFF.

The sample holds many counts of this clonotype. The CDR3 DNA is TGCGCCAGCAGCTCGGGACAGGGGGCCAACGAGCAGTACTTC. Translated, it gives CASSSGQGANEQYF. The rearrangement links TRBV5-1 to TRBJ2-7; 12 bases fit TRBD1. Germline CDR1 and CDR2: SGHRS and YFSETQ. CDR3 length: 14 residues. The trim removed 3 bases at V and 5 bases at J, leaving 3 bases unmatched.

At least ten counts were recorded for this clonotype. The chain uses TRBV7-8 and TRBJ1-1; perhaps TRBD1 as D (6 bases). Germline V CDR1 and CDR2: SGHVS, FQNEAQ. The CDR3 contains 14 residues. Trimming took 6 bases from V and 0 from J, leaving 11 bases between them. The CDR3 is CASRRDRLNTEAFF. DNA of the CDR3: TGTGCCAGCAGACGAGACAGGTTGAACACTGAAGCTTTCTTT. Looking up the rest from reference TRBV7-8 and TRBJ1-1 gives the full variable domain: GAGVSQSPRYKVAKRGQDVALRCDPISGHVSLFWYQQALGQGPEFLTYFQNEAQLDKSGLPSDRFFAERPEGSVSTLKIQRTQQEDSAVYLCASRRDRLNTEAFFGQGTRLTVV.

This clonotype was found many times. For the CDR3, the DNA is TGTGCCAGCAGTTTCCTGACAGGGCGAGGAGAGACCCAGTACTTC. Its translation: CASSFLTGRGETQYF. The chain combines TRBV12-3 or TRBV12-4 with TRBJ2-5; 7 nucleotides agree with TRBD1. The CDR3 totals 15 residues. The J segment lost 4 bases and the V segment lost 3 bases, leaving 8 bases of the junction unmatched.

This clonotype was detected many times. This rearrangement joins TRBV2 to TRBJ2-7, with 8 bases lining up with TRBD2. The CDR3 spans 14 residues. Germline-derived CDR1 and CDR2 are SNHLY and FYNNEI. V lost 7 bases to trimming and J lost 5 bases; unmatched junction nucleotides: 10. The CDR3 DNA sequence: TGTGCCAGCACCCCGGGAGGGCCTGCTCACGAGCAGTACTTC. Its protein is CASTPGGPAHEQYF. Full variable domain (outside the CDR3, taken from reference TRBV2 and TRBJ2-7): EPEVTQTPSHQVTQMGQEVILRCVPISNHLYFYWYRQILGQKVEFLVSFYNNEISEKSEIFDDQFSVERPDGSNFTLKIRSTKLEDSAMYFCASTPGGPAHEQYFGPGTRLTVT.

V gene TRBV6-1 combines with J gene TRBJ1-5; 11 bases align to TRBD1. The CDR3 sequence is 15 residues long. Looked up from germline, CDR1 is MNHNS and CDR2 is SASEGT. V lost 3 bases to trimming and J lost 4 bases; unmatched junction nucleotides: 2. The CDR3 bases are TGTGCCAGCAGTGAGGGGACAGGGGGGAATCAGCCCCAGCATTTT. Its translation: CASSEGTGGNQPQHF.

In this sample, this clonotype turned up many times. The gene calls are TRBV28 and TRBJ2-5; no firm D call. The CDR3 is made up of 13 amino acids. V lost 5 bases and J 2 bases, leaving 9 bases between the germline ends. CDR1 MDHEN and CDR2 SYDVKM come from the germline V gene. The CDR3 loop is CASSKPVQETQYF. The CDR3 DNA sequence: TGTGCCAGCAGTAAACCAGTACAAGAGACCCAGTACTTC.

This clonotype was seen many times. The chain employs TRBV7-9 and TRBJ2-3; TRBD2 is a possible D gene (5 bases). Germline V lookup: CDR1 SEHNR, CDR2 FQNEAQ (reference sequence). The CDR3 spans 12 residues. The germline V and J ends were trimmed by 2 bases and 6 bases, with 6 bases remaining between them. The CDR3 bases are TGTGCCAGCAGCTTACCGGGGGATACGCAGTATTTT. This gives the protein CASSLPGDTQYF.

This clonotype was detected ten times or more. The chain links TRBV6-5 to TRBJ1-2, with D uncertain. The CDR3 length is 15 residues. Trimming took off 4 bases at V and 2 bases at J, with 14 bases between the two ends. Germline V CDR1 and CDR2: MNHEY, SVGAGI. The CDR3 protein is CASSSLQKVNYGYTF. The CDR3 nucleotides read TGTGCCAGCAGTTCCCTACAGAAGGTGAACTATGGCTACACCTTC.

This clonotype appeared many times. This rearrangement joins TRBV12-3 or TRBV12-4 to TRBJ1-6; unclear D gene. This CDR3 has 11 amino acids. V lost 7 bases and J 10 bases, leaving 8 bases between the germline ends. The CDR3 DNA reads TGTGCCAGCACGGCGGGGTCACCCCTCCACTTT. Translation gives CASTAGSPLHF.

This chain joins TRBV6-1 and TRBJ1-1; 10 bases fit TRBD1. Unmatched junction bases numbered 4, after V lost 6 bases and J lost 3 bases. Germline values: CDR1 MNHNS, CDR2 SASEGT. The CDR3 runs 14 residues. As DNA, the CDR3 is TGTGCCAGCAGCGACAGGGGGCCAGACACTGAAGCTTTCTTT. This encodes CASSDRGPDTEAFF.

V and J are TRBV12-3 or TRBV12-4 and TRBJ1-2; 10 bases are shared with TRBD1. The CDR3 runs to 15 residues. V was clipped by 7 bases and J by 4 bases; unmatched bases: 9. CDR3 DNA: TGTGCCAGCAACCGAGGGACAGGGGACCTCTATGGCTACACCTTC. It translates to CASNRGTGDLYGYTF.

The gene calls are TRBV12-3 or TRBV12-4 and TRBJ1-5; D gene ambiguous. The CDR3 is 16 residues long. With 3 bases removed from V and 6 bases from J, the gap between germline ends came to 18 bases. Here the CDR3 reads CASSLRSGLGSQPQHF. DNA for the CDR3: TGTGCCAGCAGTTTGCGGAGCGGGCTCGGGAGTCAGCCCCAGCATTTT.

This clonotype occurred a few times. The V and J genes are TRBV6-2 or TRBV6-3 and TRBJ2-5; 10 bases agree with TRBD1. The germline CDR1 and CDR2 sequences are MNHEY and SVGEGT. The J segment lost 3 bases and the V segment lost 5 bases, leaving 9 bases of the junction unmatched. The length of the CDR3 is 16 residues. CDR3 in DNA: TGTGCCAGCAGTACCCGGGACAGGGGATCGGAAGAGACCCAGTACTTC. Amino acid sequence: CASSTRDRGSEETQYF.

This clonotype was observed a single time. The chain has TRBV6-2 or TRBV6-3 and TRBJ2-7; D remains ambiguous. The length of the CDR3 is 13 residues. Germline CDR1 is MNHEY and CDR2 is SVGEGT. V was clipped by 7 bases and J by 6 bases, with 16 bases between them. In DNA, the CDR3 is TGTGCCAGCACCGAAGAGACCCGGGTCGAGCAGTACTTC. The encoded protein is CASTEETRVEQYF.

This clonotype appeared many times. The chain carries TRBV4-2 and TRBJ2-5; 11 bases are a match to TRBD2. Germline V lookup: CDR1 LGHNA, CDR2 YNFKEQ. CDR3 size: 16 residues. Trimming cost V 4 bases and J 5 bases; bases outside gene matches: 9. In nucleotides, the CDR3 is TGTGCCAGCAGCCGGGTTCAACTAGCGGGGGTGGAGACCCAGTACTTC. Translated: CASSRVQLAGVETQYF.

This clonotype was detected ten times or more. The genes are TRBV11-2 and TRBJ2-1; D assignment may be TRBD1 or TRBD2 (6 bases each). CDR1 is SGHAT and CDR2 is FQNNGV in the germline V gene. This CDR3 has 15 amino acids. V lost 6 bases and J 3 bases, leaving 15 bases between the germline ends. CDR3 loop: CASSPGAGFYNEQFF. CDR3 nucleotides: TGTGCCAGCAGTCCGGGGGCGGGGTTCTACAATGAGCAGTTCTTC.

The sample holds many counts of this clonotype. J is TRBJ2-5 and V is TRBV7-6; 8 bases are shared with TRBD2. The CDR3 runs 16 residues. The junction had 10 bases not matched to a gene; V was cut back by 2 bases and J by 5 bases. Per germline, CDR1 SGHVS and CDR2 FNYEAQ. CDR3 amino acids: CASSLSAGGPAETQYF. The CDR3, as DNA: TGTGCCAGCAGCTTATCGGCGGGAGGTCCAGCGGAGACCCAGTACTTC.

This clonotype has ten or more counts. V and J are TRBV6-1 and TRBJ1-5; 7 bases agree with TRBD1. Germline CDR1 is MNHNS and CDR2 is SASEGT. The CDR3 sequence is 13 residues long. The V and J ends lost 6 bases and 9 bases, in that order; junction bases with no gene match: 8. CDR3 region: CASRADRRGPQHF. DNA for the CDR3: TGTGCCAGCAGAGCGGACAGGCGGGGGCCCCAGCATTTT.

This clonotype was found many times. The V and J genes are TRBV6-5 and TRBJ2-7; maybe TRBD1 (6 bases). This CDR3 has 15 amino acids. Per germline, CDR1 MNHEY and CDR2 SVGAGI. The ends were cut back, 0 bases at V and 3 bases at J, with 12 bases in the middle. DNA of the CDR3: TGTGCCAGCAGTTACTCCGGGGACAAGTACTACGAGCAGTACTTC. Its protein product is CASSYSGDKYYEQYF.

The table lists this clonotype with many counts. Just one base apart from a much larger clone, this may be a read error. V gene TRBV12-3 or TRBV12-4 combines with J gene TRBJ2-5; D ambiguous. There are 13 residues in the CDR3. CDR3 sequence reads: CASSFVGQETRYF. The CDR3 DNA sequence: TGTGCCAGCAGTTTTGTTGGCCAAGAGACCCGGTACTTC.

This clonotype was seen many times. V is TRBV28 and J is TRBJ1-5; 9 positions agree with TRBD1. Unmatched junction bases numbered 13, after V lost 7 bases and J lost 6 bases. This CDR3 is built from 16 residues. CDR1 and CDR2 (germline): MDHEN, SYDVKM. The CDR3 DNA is TGTGCCAGCAATATGGCGGGACAGGGTCTTGGTCAGCCCCAGCATTTT. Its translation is CASNMAGQGLGQPQHF.

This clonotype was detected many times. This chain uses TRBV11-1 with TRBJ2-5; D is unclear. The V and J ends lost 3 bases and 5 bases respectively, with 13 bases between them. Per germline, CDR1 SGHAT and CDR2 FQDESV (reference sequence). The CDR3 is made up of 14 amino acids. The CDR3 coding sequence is TGTGCCAGCAGCTTGGCCGCTTTGAAGGAGACCCAGTACTTC. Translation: CASSLAALKETQYF. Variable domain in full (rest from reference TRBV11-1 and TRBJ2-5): EAEVAQSPRYKITEKSQAVAFWCDPISGHATLYWYRQILGQGPELLVQFQDESVVDDSQLPKDRFSAERLKGVDSTLKIQPAELGDSAMYLCASSLAALKETQYFGPGTRLLVL.